The TCR beta chain described here comes from a study of shared clonotypes between healthy human individuals. Study-level points and caveats: Several donors held around 5% of naive CD4 clonotypes in common.

The V gene's germline CDR1 is SQVTM and CDR2 ANQGSEA. The V gene lost 4 bases and the J gene lost 3 bases, with 12 bases spanning the gap. The CDR3 spans 13 residues. On this clone: Antigen unknown.

Sequenced by immunoSEQ multiplex PCR; TCRdb stores in-frame clones only, minus some. The sample yields about 2.4 million clones, approximately 93% seen once. The origin of this receptor is a man younger than 35 in good health. Some clones in this sample may be carry-over from other donors' samples. The sequencing input was naive CD4+ T cells from PBMCs. Subset given: CD45RA+ positively selected. The chain has TRBV29-1 and TRBJ1-2; D call uncertain. The DNA for the CDR3 is TGCAGCGTTGTAGGGCATGGTGACTATGGCTACACCTTC. Translation gives CSVVGHGDYGYTF.